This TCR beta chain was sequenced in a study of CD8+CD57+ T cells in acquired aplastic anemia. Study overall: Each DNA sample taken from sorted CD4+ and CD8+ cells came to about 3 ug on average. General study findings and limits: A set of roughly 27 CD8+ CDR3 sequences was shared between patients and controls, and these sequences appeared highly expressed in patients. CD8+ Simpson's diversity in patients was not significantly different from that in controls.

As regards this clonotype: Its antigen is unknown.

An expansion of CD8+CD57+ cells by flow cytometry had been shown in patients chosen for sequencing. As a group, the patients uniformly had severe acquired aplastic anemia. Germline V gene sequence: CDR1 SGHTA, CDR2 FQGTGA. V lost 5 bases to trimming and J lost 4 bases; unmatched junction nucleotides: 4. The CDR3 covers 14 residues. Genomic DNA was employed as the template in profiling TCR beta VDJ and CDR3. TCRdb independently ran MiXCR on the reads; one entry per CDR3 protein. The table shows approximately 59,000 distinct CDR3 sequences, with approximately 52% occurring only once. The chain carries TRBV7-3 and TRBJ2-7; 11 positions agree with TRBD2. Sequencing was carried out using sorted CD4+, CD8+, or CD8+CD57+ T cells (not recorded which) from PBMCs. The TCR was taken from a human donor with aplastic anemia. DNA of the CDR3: TGTGCCAGCAGCCGTAGCGGGGGGGATTACGAGCAGTACGTC. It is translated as CASSRSGGDYEQYV.